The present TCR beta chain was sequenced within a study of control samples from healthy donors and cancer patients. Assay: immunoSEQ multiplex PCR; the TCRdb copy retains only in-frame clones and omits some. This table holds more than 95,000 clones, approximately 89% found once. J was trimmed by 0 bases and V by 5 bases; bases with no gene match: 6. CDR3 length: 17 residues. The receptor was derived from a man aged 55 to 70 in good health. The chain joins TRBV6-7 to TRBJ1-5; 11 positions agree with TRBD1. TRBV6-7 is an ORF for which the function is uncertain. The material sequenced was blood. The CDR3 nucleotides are TGTGCCAGCAGTAGGGACAGGGGGGGAAATAGCAATCAGCCCCAGCATTTT. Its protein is CASSRDRGGNSNQPQHF.